This is a list of T cell receptor beta chains from one sample in a study of CD8 T cells in Susac syndrome. TCRdb re-called the immunoSEQ multiplex PCR reads through MiXCR, storing one row per CDR3 protein. The repertoire holds approximately 110,000 distinct CDR3 sequences, with around 94% as singletons. Input material: CD4+ T cells from PBMCs. These receptors all stem from a human donor in good health. The CDR3 runs from the conserved cysteine through the conserved F or W. D genes are given only for firm matches. Clone size, where shown, is once, few, many, or a class for clones that have expanded.

D gene: NA; clone size: NA; J gene: TRBJ2-7; V gene: TRBV2; CDR3 protein: CASSRTVYEQYF; CDR3 DNA: TGTGCCAGCAGTAGGACCGTCTACGAGCAGTACTTC
D gene: TRBD2; clone size: NA; J gene: TRBJ2-1; V gene: TRBV5-6; CDR3 protein: CASSRTSGRHNEQFF; CDR3 DNA: TGTGCCAGCAGCCGGACTAGCGGGAGACACAATGAGCAGTTCTTC
D gene: TRBD1; clone size: NA; J gene: TRBJ2-5; V gene: TRBV7-9; CDR3 protein: CASSFGTGSGETQYF; CDR3 DNA: TGTGCCAGCAGCTTTGGGACAGGGAGTGGAGAGACCCAGTACTTC
D gene: NA; clone size: NA; J gene: TRBJ1-5; V gene: TRBV20-1; CDR3 protein: CSARGPTAQHF; CDR3 DNA: TGCAGTGCTAGGGGGCCGACCGCCCAGCATTTT
D gene: NA; clone size: once; J gene: TRBJ2-7; V gene: TRBV5-1; CDR3 protein: CASSRRNLGDEQYF; CDR3 DNA: TGCGCCAGCAGCCGCCGGAACCTTGGCGACGAGCAGTACTTC
D gene: NA; clone size: NA; J gene: TRBJ2-7; V gene: TRBV6-2/TRBV6-3; CDR3 protein: CASSYSGYRSQGYSSYYEQYF; CDR3 DNA: TGTGCCAGCAGTTACTCCGGCTATCGCAGTCAGGGATACTCGTCCTACTACGAGCAGTACTTC
D gene: TRBD1; clone size: NA; J gene: TRBJ1-2; V gene: TRBV29-1; CDR3 protein: CSVAQGDIYGYTF; CDR3 DNA: TGCAGCGTCGCGCAGGGGGACATCTATGGCTACACCTTC
D gene: NA; clone size: once; J gene: TRBJ1-1; V gene: TRBV18; CDR3 protein: CASSPRQAGTEAFF; CDR3 DNA: TGTGCCAGCTCACCCCGACAGGCAGGCACTGAAGCTTTCTTT
D gene: NA; clone size: NA; J gene: TRBJ1-1; V gene: TRBV29-1; CDR3 protein: CSVETDVMNTEAFF; CDR3 DNA: TGCAGCGTTGAAACGGACGTGATGAACACTGAAGCTTTCTTT
D gene: TRBD1; clone size: NA; J gene: TRBJ2-5; V gene: TRBV2; CDR3 protein: CASSERSGGIGTQYF; CDR3 DNA: TGTGCCAGCAGTGAGCGTTCAGGGGGAATAGGGACCCAGTACTTC
D gene: NA; clone size: NA; J gene: TRBJ2-3; V gene: TRBV30; CDR3 protein: CAWRNGRGADTQYF; CDR3 DNA: TGTGCCTGGAGGAACGGGAGAGGAGCAGATACGCAGTATTTT
D gene: TRBD1; clone size: NA; J gene: TRBJ1-2; V gene: TRBV4-1; CDR3 protein: CASSQEGSATGGYGYTF; CDR3 DNA: TGCGCCAGCAGCCAAGAGGGCTCTGCGACAGGGGGCTATGGCTACACCTTC
D gene: TRBD2; clone size: once; J gene: TRBJ2-1; V gene: TRBV18; CDR3 protein: CASSPPLGLAGFYNEQFF; CDR3 DNA: TGTGCCAGCTCACCACCGTTGGGACTAGCGGGCTTCTACAATGAGCAGTTCTTC
D gene: NA; clone size: NA; J gene: TRBJ1-2; V gene: TRBV29-1; CDR3 protein: CSVRIQGGGYTF; CDR3 DNA: TGCAGCGTACGAATACAGGGAGGGGGCTACACCTTC
D gene: NA; clone size: NA; J gene: TRBJ2-3; V gene: TRBV30; CDR3 protein: CAWSVGGITDTQYF; CDR3 DNA: TGTGCCTGGAGTGTCGGGGGTATCACAGATACGCAGTATTTT
D gene: TRBD2; clone size: NA; J gene: TRBJ2-3; V gene: TRBV20-1; CDR3 protein: CSATGRAYTDTQYF; CDR3 DNA: TGCAGTGCTACGGGGAGGGCCTACACAGATACGCAGTATTTT
D gene: NA; clone size: once; J gene: TRBJ2-5; V gene: TRBV20-1; CDR3 protein: CSARAQETQYF; CDR3 DNA: TGCAGTGCTAGAGCCCAAGAGACCCAGTACTTC
D gene: NA; clone size: NA; J gene: TRBJ1-1; V gene: TRBV30; CDR3 protein: CAWSVGGISQAFF; CDR3 DNA: TGTGCCTGGAGTGTCGGCGGTATATCTCAAGCTTTCTTT
D gene: TRBD2; clone size: NA; J gene: TRBJ2-3; V gene: TRBV5-1; CDR3 protein: CASSLGVAGITDTQYF; CDR3 DNA: TGCGCCAGCAGCTTGGGAGTAGCGGGCATCACAGATACGCAGTATTTT
D gene: TRBD1; clone size: NA; J gene: TRBJ2-7; V gene: TRBV5-6; CDR3 protein: CASSPLRTGETYEQYF; CDR3 DNA: TGTGCCAGCAGCCCACTCCGGACAGGGGAAACCTACGAGCAGTACTTC
D gene: NA; clone size: NA; J gene: TRBJ2-1; V gene: TRBV4-3; CDR3 protein: CASSHEATSRAGDEQFF; CDR3 DNA: TGCGCCAGCAGCCATGAAGCGACTAGTAGAGCAGGCGATGAGCAGTTCTTC
D gene: NA; clone size: NA; J gene: TRBJ1-5; V gene: TRBV30; CDR3 protein: CAWSNAVASQPQHF; CDR3 DNA: TGTGCCTGGAGTAATGCGGTGGCGTCTCAGCCCCAGCATTTT
D gene: NA; clone size: NA; J gene: TRBJ1-2; V gene: TRBV27; CDR3 protein: CASGSQGGNYGYTF; CDR3 DNA: TGTGCCAGCGGCTCACAGGGTGGGAACTATGGCTACACCTTC
D gene: NA; clone size: NA; J gene: TRBJ2-4; V gene: TRBV19; CDR3 protein: CASSQPERDIQYF; CDR3 DNA: TGTGCCAGTAGTCAGCCGGAACGAGACATTCAGTACTTC
D gene: NA; clone size: NA; J gene: TRBJ2-2; V gene: TRBV6-2/TRBV6-3; CDR3 protein: CASRNPLYTGELFF; CDR3 DNA: TGTGCCAGTCGAAACCCACTTTACACCGGGGAGCTGTTTTTT
D gene: TRBD1; clone size: NA; J gene: TRBJ1-5; V gene: TRBV19; CDR3 protein: CASSGTGLNQPQHF; CDR3 DNA: TGTGCCAGTAGTGGGACAGGATTGAATCAGCCCCAGCATTTT
D gene: TRBD2; clone size: NA; J gene: TRBJ2-1; V gene: TRBV20-1; CDR3 protein: CSAPPDSGSSYNEQFF; CDR3 DNA: TGCAGTGCCCCCCCGGATAGCGGGAGCTCCTACAATGAGCAGTTCTTC
D gene: NA; clone size: NA; J gene: TRBJ1-1; V gene: TRBV7-9; CDR3 protein: CASSLVESQAFF; CDR3 DNA: TGTGCCAGCAGCTTAGTAGAGAGTCAAGCTTTCTTT